This T cell receptor (beta chain) was documented in a study of blood T cell repertoires in COVID-19. Across the study: Some COVID-19 samples were acute and others convalescent; all came from the United States, Italy and Spain. From T cells, B-cell-depleted T cells, or PBMCs came the material, which was cDNA or gDNA.

The authors' processing: Reference gene primer amplification in the assay estimated nucleated cell counts. Some clones are missing from TCRdb's copy, which holds only in-frame ones; the method was immunoSEQ multiplex PCR. The DNA was the basis for D and trimming; V, J and clone size are from that table. Of 250,000 to 300,000 clones in the sample, roughly nine tenths were seen once. V lost 2 bases and J 3 bases, leaving 11 bases between the germline ends. The CDR3 consists of 15 residues. Germline V CDR1 and CDR2: SGHTA, FQGNSA. This rearrangement joins TRBV7-2 to TRBJ1-3, with D maybe TRBD1 (5 bases). This receptor was identified in a woman aged 45-60 years who had recovered from COVID-19. Sequencing input: peripheral blood. As DNA, the CDR3 is TGTGCCAGCAGCTTATTGGCAGGGTATGGAAACACCATATATTTT. Residues: CASSLLAGYGNTIYF.